These 27 T cell receptor beta chains were sequenced from one sample in a study of blood T cell repertoires in COVID-19. Only in-frame clones appear in the TCRdb table, and some are missing; sequencing was by immunoSEQ multiplex PCR. The sample lists roughly 150,000 clones, more than 80% occurring once. The sample was peripheral blood. The receptor set was obtained from a woman in her sixties with COVID-19, enrolled during active disease.

The CDR3 bases are TGTGCCAGCAGCCAAGATCGTAACAGGGGGCTAGGGGTGAACACTGAAGCTTTCTTT. Protein: CASSQDRNRGLGVNTEAFF. The V and J genes are TRBV4-2 and TRBJ1-1; 9 bases align to TRBD1. V gave up 0 bases and J gave up 0 bases; unmatched junction bases: 11. The CDR3 extends over 19 amino acids. CDR1 and CDR2 (germline): LGHNA, YNFKEQ.

The V gene is TRBV7-9, the J gene TRBJ2-2, with D perhaps TRBD1 (5 bases). Germline values: CDR1 SEHNR, CDR2 FQNEAQ (reference sequence). The CDR3 has 15 amino acids. Trimming pared 3 bases from V and 5 bases from J, leaving 13 bases between. The CDR3 bases are TGTGCCAGCAGCTTTTGGGGCAGCCGAACCGGGGAGCTGTTTTTT. Protein sequence: CASSFWGSRTGELFF. Full variable domain (missing parts from reference TRBV7-9 and TRBJ2-2): DTGVSQNPRHKITKRGQNVTFRCDPISEHNRLYWYRQTLGQGPEFLTYFQNEAQLEKSRLLSDRFSAERPKGSFSTLEIQRTEQGDSAMYLCASSFWGSRTGELFFGEGSRLTVL.

This chain joins TRBV10-2 and TRBJ1-5, with 10 bases aligning to TRBD1. CDR1 and CDR2 (germline): WSHSY, SAAADI. This CDR3 spans 15 amino acids. The V segment lost 6 bases and the J segment 4 bases; nucleotides outside the gene matches: 6. Written as DNA, the CDR3 is TGCGCCAGCAGGCCGACAGGGGGCGGGAATCAGCCCCAGCATTTT. Translating gives CASRPTGGGNQPQHF.

The rearrangement links TRBV24-1 to TRBJ1-1; D gene uncertain. Germline V lookup: CDR1 KGHDR, CDR2 SFDVKD. The CDR3 spans 12 residues. Trimming removed 8 bases at V and 3 bases at J, with 9 bases between. The CDR3 spells CATKAADTEAFF. The DNA of the CDR3 is TGTGCCACCAAAGCCGCGGACACTGAAGCTTTCTTT.

The rearrangement uses TRBV3-1 (or the pseudogene TRBV3-2) and TRBJ1-4; 9 bases match TRBD1. Unmatched junction bases numbered 9, after V lost 3 bases and J lost 10 bases. Germline V CDR1 and CDR2: LGHDT, YNNKEL (reference sequence). This CDR3 contains 15 residues. CDR3 DNA sequence: TGTGCCAGCAGCCAGTCCGGGACAGGGTTTTCAAAACTGTTTTTT. Encoded protein: CASSQSGTGFSKLFF.

V and J are TRBV7-8 and TRBJ2-2, with D hard to call. Trimming took off 1 base at V and 2 bases at J, with 5 bases between the two ends. The CDR3 sequence is 14 residues long. CDR1 is SGHVS and CDR2 is FQNEAQ in the germline V gene. CDR3 coding DNA: TGTGCCAGCAGCTTAGTAGTTAACACCGGGGAGCTGTTTTTT. Translating gives CASSLVVNTGELFF.

This clone was observed once. The CDR3 nucleotides are TGTGCCAGCAGTGAAACAGGGGGAAGTACGCAGTATTTT. This gives the protein CASSETGGSTQYF. This chain links TRBV6-1 with TRBJ2-3; 8 bases fit TRBD1. This CDR3 contains 13 residues. J gave up 8 bases and V 2 bases, and 3 bases lay outside the gene matches. CDR1 MNHNS and CDR2 SASEGT come from the germline V gene.

The V and J genes are TRBV18 and TRBJ1-2; TRBD1 agrees at 9 bases. Germline values: CDR1 KGHSH, CDR2 LQKENI. With 8 bases clipped from V and 8 bases from J, the junction kept 12 bases outside the gene matches. This CDR3 contains 14 residues. As DNA, the CDR3 is TGTGCCAGCCGTCGAGCGGGACAGGGAGGGGGCTACACCTTC. It translates to CASRRAGQGGGYTF.

This clone has only a few counts. The genes are TRBV19 and TRBJ1-4; D call uncertain. Trimming removed 0 bases from V and 6 bases from J, with 5 bases in between. Germline V gene sequence: CDR1 LNHDA, CDR2 SQIVND (reference sequence). The length of the CDR3 is 13 residues. The chain's CDR3 is CASSIDKHEKLFF. In nucleotides, the CDR3 is TGTGCCAGTAGTATAGATAAGCATGAAAAACTGTTTTTT.

This clone was seen just once. The chain links TRBV7-2 to TRBJ2-5, with no clear D. This CDR3 has 13 amino acids. Germline CDR1 SGHTA, CDR2 FQGNSA. The germline V and J ends were trimmed by 2 bases and 1 base, with 5 bases remaining between them. The CDR3 DNA sequence: TGTGCCAGCAGCTTACAGGTCCAAGAGACCCAGTACTTC. Residues: CASSLQVQETQYF. The entire variable domain, with the rest obtained from reference TRBV7-2 and TRBJ2-5, is as follows: GAGVSQSPSNKVTEKGKDVELRCDPISGHTALYWYRQSLGQGLEFLIYFQGNSAPDKSGLPSDRFSAERTGGSVSTLTIQRTQQEDSAVYLCASSLQVQETQYFGPGTRLLVL.

V usage is TRBV6-2 or TRBV6-3 and J usage is TRBJ1-2; 7 nucleotides line up with TRBD1. The V gene end was trimmed by 3 bases and the J gene end by 6 bases; junction bases not matched to a gene: 4. This CDR3 comprises 13 residues. Germline V gene lookup returns CDR1 MNHEY and CDR2 SVGEGT. The CDR3 is CASSYRQGHGYTF. DNA of the CDR3: TGTGCCAGCAGTTATCGACAGGGACATGGCTACACCTTC.

The sample holds one count of this clone. Mismatch with germline at one junction end may stem from a read error. The rearrangement uses TRBV7-7 and TRBJ1-4; no firm D call. This CDR3 contains 15 residues. Germline CDR1 and CDR2: SSHAT and FNYEAQ (reference sequence). This chain's CDR3 is CASSLAFGTNEKLFF. The CDR3 region has the DNA TGTGCTAGCAGCTTGGCTTTCGGGACTAATGAAAAACTGTTTTTT.

As regards this clone: The same CDR3 can be traced to other DNA sequences in this sample. The rearrangement uses TRBV19 and TRBJ1-5; 8 bases agree with TRBD1. The ends lost 6 bases at V and 6 bases at J; junction bases unmatched: 7. The CDR3 contains 14 residues. The germline gives CDR1 LNHDA, CDR2 SQIVND (reference sequence). For the CDR3, the DNA is TGTGCCAGTAGCAGACAGGGGTTGGGTCAGCCCCAGCATTTT. Residues: CASSRQGLGQPQHF.

The genes are TRBV19 and TRBJ1-1; D unresolved. The germline V and J ends were trimmed by 7 bases and 1 base, with 16 bases remaining between them. This CDR3 comprises 15 residues. CDR1 LNHDA and CDR2 SQIVND come from the germline V gene (reference sequence). The CDR3, as DNA: TGTGCCAGTAACTCAATTCCCTCGTGGAACACTGAAGCTTTCTTT. It is translated as CASNSIPSWNTEAFF.

This chain joins TRBV27 and TRBJ2-1, with 8 bases identical to TRBD2. V trimming: 4 bases; J trimming: 7 bases; junction bases outside the gene matches: 9. CDR3 length: 15 amino acids. CDR1 and CDR2 from the germline V gene are MNHEY and SMNVEV (reference sequence). The CDR3 spells CASSSGRGGQNEQFF. DNA for the CDR3: TGTGCCAGCAGTTCGGGTCGGGGGGGCCAGAATGAGCAGTTCTTC.

This clone was detected only once. This chain joins TRBV7-9 and TRBJ1-6, with TRBD1 identical over 11 bases. J lost 5 bases, V lost 5 bases, and 2 bases had no gene match. The CDR3 covers 15 residues. Germline V gene data show CDR1 as SEHNR and CDR2 as FQNEAQ (reference sequence). The CDR3 region has the DNA TGTGCCAGCAGCACGGGACAGGGGGATAATTCACCCCTCCACTTT. As protein: CASSTGQGDNSPLHF. Looking up the rest from reference TRBV7-9 and TRBJ1-6 gives the full variable domain: DTGVSQNPRHKITKRGQNVTFRCDPISEHNRLYWYRQTLGQGPEFLTYFQNEAQLEKSRLLSDRFSAERPKGSFSTLEIQRTEQGDSAMYLCASSTGQGDNSPLHFGNGTRLTVT.

This rearrangement joins TRBV29-1 to TRBJ1-2; possibly TRBD1 for D (5 bases). This CDR3 comprises 12 residues. Germline V gives CDR1 SQVTM, CDR2 ANQGSEA. The V and J ends lost 4 bases and 8 bases respectively, with 14 bases between them. In DNA, the CDR3 is TGCAGCGTTGGAGACAGCGGCGGAGGCTACACCTTC. Translation: CSVGDSGGGYTF.

V usage is TRBV7-3 and J usage is TRBJ1-1; D is uncertain. This CDR3 is built from 15 residues. Between the trimmed V and J ends, which lost 4 bases and 0 bases, there was a span of 12 bases. Germline loops: CDR1 SGHTA, CDR2 FQGTGA. In nucleotides, the CDR3 is TGTGCCAGCAGCTCAGGACGAGGGATGAACACTGAAGCTTTCTTT. This gives the protein CASSSGRGMNTEAFF.

V gene TRBV5-1 combines with J gene TRBJ2-7; 9 nucleotides align to TRBD2. V dropped 1 base and J dropped 2; count of bases not matched to a gene: 4. Germline assignment: CDR1 SGHRS and CDR2 YFSETQ. There are 15 residues in the CDR3. The CDR3 region is CASSLSGGGAYEQYF. CDR3 in DNA: TGCGCCAGCAGCTTGTCTGGCGGGGGGGCCTACGAGCAGTACTTC.

The rearrangement joins TRBV19 to TRBJ1-2; D uncertain. The CDR3 consists of 14 residues. V lost 3 bases, J lost 7 bases, and 15 bases lay in between. Germline CDR1 LNHDA, CDR2 SQIVND (reference sequence). The CDR3 nucleotides read TGTGCCAGTAGTATTTGGAGGGTCGGAGGTGGCTACACCTTC. This sequence encodes CASSIWRVGGGYTF.

This chain joins TRBV19 and TRBJ2-7; 10 bases line up with TRBD2. CDR3 length equals 14 residues. V lost 5 bases, J lost 5 bases, and 6 bases stayed unmatched. The germline gives CDR1 LNHDA, CDR2 SQIVND (reference sequence). The CDR3 sequence is CASSAGTSVNEQYF. Here the CDR3 DNA reads TGTGCCAGTAGTGCCGGGACTAGCGTAAACGAGCAGTACTTC.

Turning to this clone: Given the absence of the conserved phenylalanine or tryptophan at the CDR3 end, a read error is likely. Because the CDR3's place on the DNA is in doubt, the DNA is left out and the CDR3 is given as listed by TCRdb. The chain links TRBV3-1 (or the pseudogene TRBV3-2) to TRBJ2-7; the tabulated D call, TRBD2, remains unverified against the DNA. The germline CDR1 and CDR2 sequences are LGHDT and YNNKEL (reference sequence). The CDR3 spans 9 residues, counting both ends. The CDR3 reads CASSQVPGD.

The CDR3 loop is CATRETGSSYEQYF. The CDR3 DNA reads TGTGCCACCAGGGAAACGGGGTCTTCTTACGAGCAGTACTTC. The chain joins TRBV15 to TRBJ2-7; D might be TRBD2 (5 bases). The CDR3 is 14 residues long. Germline V CDR1 and CDR2: LNHNV, YYDKDF (reference sequence). V was pared by 6 bases and J by 4 bases, with 16 bases between.

This clone came up once. This chain connects TRBV2 to TRBJ1-5, with 8 bases aligning to TRBD1. V gave up 2 bases and J gave up 4 bases; unmatched junction bases: 16. Per the germline V gene, CDR1 is SNHLY and CDR2 is FYNNEI. This CDR3 has 19 residues. The CDR3: CASSEFHMSDRAQNQPQHF. Here the CDR3 DNA reads TGTGCCAGCAGTGAATTTCATATGTCGGACAGGGCACAAAATCAGCCCCAGCATTTT.

The rearrangement links TRBV7-2 to TRBJ2-2; 12 nucleotides line up with TRBD2. Germline CDR1 SGHTA, CDR2 FQGNSA. Trimming at V came to 5 bases and at J to 6 bases, leaving 10 bases not matched to a gene. The CDR3 length is 17 residues. The chain's CDR3 is CASSASLAGGRAGELFF. CDR3 DNA: TGTGCCAGCAGCGCGTCCCTAGCGGGGGGGCGCGCCGGGGAGCTGTTTTTT.

V is TRBV5-5 and J is TRBJ2-1; D is possibly TRBD2 (6 bases). Germline V gives CDR1 SGHKS, CDR2 YYEKEE (reference sequence). CDR3 length: 14 residues. Trimming pared 2 bases from V and 4 bases from J, leaving 10 bases between. As DNA, the CDR3 is TGTGCCAGCAGCTTCGCTAGCGAGTACAATGAGCAGTTCTTC. Protein: CASSFASEYNEQFF.

The chain's CDR3 is CASSEQGPLYGYTF. The CDR3 DNA follows: TGTGCCAGCTCAGAACAGGGTCCTCTCTATGGCTACACCTTC. The rearrangement uses TRBV18 and TRBJ1-2; D is possibly TRBD1 (6 bases). V lost 5 bases and J 4 bases, leaving 14 bases between the germline ends. The germline CDR1 and CDR2 sequences are KGHSH and LQKENI. The length of the CDR3 is 14 residues.